This is a list of T cell receptor beta chains from one sample in a study of patients and donors after allogeneic stem cell transplantation. TCRdb reprocessed the RT-PCR reads via MiXCR and lists one record per CDR3 protein. The sample records roughly 180,000 distinct CDR3 sequences, 40% to 45% being singletons. The sequenced sample was blood, either unsorted or a sorted T cell fraction (not recorded which). Source of these receptors: a human donor who was either an allogeneic HSCT recipient or a stem cell or donor lymphocyte infusion donor (not recorded which). It is not recorded whose cells these are; they may come from a transplant donor. CDR3s leave out the opening cysteine and the closing phenylalanine or tryptophan. The D gene is left open where the match is weak.

TRBV7-9	.	TRBJ2-3	ASSLYPQPADTQY
TRBV28	.	TRBJ2-3	ASGTEGIVTDTQY
TRBV6-5	.	TRBJ1-1	ASSLRGGITEAF
TRBV3-1	.	TRBJ2-1	ASSQVASEQF
TRBV29-1	TRBD1	TRBJ2-5	SVGQGVETQY
TRBV7-2	.	TRBJ2-2	ASSLEWLAANTGELF
TRBV5-1	TRBD2	TRBJ2-7	ASGGDTGYEQY
TRBV19	.	TRBJ2-7	ASSMARGDEQY
TRBV11-2	.	TRBJ1-1	ASSSGRGNTEAF
TRBV7-8	.	TRBJ1-2	ASSLAPSYGYT
TRBV4-3	.	TRBJ1-1	ASSQGRFSGTEAF
TRBV13	.	TRBJ2-1	ASSISPGFSYNEQF
TRBV5-1	TRBD2	TRBJ2-1	ASSFSGTSGTYNEQF
TRBV27	.	TRBJ1-6	ASSFSYNSPLH
TRBV5-6	TRBD1	TRBJ1-1	ASSLEQGAGTEAF
TRBV6-2/TRBV6-3	.	TRBJ1-5	ASSYFAENQPQH
TRBV9	TRBD1	TRBJ1-1	ASSPSGQGAASTEAF
TRBV2	.	TRBJ2-2	ASSEQDTNTGELF
TRBV12-3/TRBV12-4	.	TRBJ2-1	ASSPRDTSSYNEQF
TRBV5-1	TRBD1	TRBJ1-4	ASSLVGQYEKLF
TRBV20-1	TRBD2	TRBJ2-3	SARPSGSRTDTQY
TRBV11-2	.	TRBJ2-3	ASSPLRGSQITQY
TRBV12-3/TRBV12-4	.	TRBJ1-1	ASSTPVLTEAF
TRBV4-2	.	TRBJ1-1	ASSQPETSTAF
TRBV12-3/TRBV12-4	.	TRBJ1-1	ASSFGEYTEAF
TRBV12-3/TRBV12-4	.	TRBJ2-1	ASASWGRDNEQF
TRBV5-6	.	TRBJ1-3	ASSEISRSPTGNTIY
TRBV7-6	.	TRBJ1-2	ASSSRYRGHGYT
TRBV3-1	.	TRBJ2-5	ASSQEYPQETQY
TRBV7-8	TRBD2	TRBJ2-5	ASSFAGTRQETQY
TRBV4-2	.	TRBJ1-5	ASSQDNHINQPQH
TRBV25-1	TRBD1	TRBJ1-1	ASSDDSGTGDTEAF
TRBV20-1	.	TRBJ1-5	SARLGRRFYSNQPQH
TRBV7-2	TRBD1	TRBJ1-4	ASSSQGVDNEKLF
TRBV5-6	TRBD2	TRBJ2-1	ASSPGTSGGLF
TRBV4-1	.	TRBJ2-1	ASSQERTRLSYNEQF
TRBV2	.	TRBJ1-1	ASKFLPRNGQPEAF
TRBV25-1	TRBD1	TRBJ2-2	ASSDTGVRGELF
TRBV12-3/TRBV12-4	.	TRBJ1-1	ASSQEQVFIGVTEAF
TRBV5-1	.	TRBJ2-5	ASSFAREETQY
TRBV15	.	TRBJ2-1	ATSKAPRTFQNEQF
TRBV6-2/TRBV6-3	TRBD2	TRBJ2-5	ASRPSGREQETQY
TRBV20-1	TRBD1	TRBJ1-1	SALDRGMNTEAF
TRBV6-5	TRBD1	TRBJ2-1	ASSLGGGYTYNEQF
TRBV6-2/TRBV6-3	.	TRBJ1-5	ASSFQGGQPQH
TRBV7-2	.	TRBJ1-5	ASSGGGRQPQH
TRBV6-5	.	TRBJ2-6	ASSYDRYGANVLT